This T cell receptor (beta chain) was sequenced for a study of T cells in Graves' hyperthyroidism and ophthalmopathy. Overall study results and limits: In the blood, most expanded thyroid clonotypes above 0.001 appeared as well.

TCR beta CDR3 regions were amplified from RNA. Primed by the HTBI set, a first-round RT-PCR was run on the TCR CDR3. MiXCR, run by TCRdb on the multiplex PCR reads, gives a single entry per CDR3 protein. The top ten hold about 30% of the sample, which has around 300,000 distinct CDR3 sequences, approximately 16% seen once. This clonotype was observed many times. What it binds is unknown. CDR3 length: 15 residues. Germline V lookup: CDR1 SEHNR, CDR2 FQNEAQ (reference sequence). The V segment lost 6 bases and the J segment 3 bases; nucleotides outside the gene matches: 9. The rearrangement links TRBV7-9 to TRBJ1-1; TRBD1 matches at 8 bases. This sequence was found in a woman aged 45 to 65 with Graves' hyperthyroidism that later progressed to Graves' ophthalmopathy. The sample comprised blood. The CDR3: CASSYPDREDTEAFF. The CDR3 coding sequence is TGTGCCAGCAGTTACCCGGACAGGGAGGACACTGAAGCTTTCTTT.